The source of this T cell receptor (beta chain) is a study of T-cell memory formation after mild COVID-19. Background on the study: Each donor largely had its own TCR clusters. Study-wide results and limits: The study found contracting CD4+ clones mainly in CM and EM and contracting CD8+ clones in EMRA.

The CDR3 length is 14 residues. The V end was cut by 1 base, the J end by 5 bases, with 11 bases between. Germline CDR1 and CDR2: SEHNR and FQNEAQ (reference sequence). Each CDR3 protein gets one entry after TCRdb re-called the 5' RACE reads with MiXCR. This sample has hundreds of thousands of distinct CDR3 sequences, with 25% to 30% found just once. This clonotype was seen more than once but under ten times. The antigen is undetermined. The chain has TRBV7-9 and TRBJ2-5; no firm D call. Source material: PBMCs or a T cell subset sorted from them (not recorded which). The receptor was derived from an adult woman who had mild COVID-19 (a few samples of this study predate the infection). Cell type and time point are not known. The chain's CDR3 is CASSLDTLWETQYF. The DNA for the CDR3 is TGTGCCAGCAGCTTAGACACACTATGGGAGACCCAGTACTTC.